The entry below gives a single TCR beta chain sequence along with its context. Researchers ran the PCR with 60 Vbeta and 13 Jbeta primers. Measured with immunoSEQ multiplex PCR; TCRdb has only the in-frame clones, and not every one. Of 83,000 or so clones listed, around 74% are singletons. This record comes from a study of cytomegalovirus exposure and HLA in healthy donors. The CDR3 loop spans 16 amino acids. The V gene end was trimmed by 2 bases and the J gene end by 2 bases; junction bases not matched to a gene: 6. Germline loops: CDR1 SGDLS, CDR2 YYNGEE. The sample consisted of PBMCs. The receptor's source is a young man in good health and CMV-seropositive. V is TRBV9 and J is TRBJ2-3; 9 bases line up with TRBD2. The CDR3 DNA reads TGTGCCAGCAGCGTTGGAGTGGGACTAGCCACAGATACGCAGTATTTT. This sequence encodes CASSVGVGLATDTQYF.